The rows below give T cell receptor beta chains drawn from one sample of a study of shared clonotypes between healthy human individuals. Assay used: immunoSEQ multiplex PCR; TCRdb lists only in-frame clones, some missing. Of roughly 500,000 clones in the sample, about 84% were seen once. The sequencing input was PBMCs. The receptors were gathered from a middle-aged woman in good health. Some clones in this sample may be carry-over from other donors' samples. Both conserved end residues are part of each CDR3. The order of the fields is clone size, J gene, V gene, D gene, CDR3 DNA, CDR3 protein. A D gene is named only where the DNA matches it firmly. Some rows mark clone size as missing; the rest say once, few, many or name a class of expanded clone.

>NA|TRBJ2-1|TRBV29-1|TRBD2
TGCATTTGCCGACTAGCGGGCCCCGCCAATTACAATGAGCAGTTCTTC
CICRLAGPANYNEQFF
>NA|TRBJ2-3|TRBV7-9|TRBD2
TGTGCCAGCAGCACCAGGACTAGCGGGCGCACAGATACGCAGTATTTT
CASSTRTSGRTDTQYF
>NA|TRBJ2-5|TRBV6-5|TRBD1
TGTGCCAGCAGCCTTCTCGGACAGGGGGAGACCCAGTACTTC
CASSLLGQGETQYF
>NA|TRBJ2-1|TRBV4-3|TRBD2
TGCGCCAGCAGCCAAGACTCACGAATAGCGGGAGTAAAGGTTGAGCAGTTCTTC
CASSQDSRIAGVKVEQFF
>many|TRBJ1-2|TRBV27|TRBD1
TGTGCCAGCAGTTGGGGACAGGGAGGTGCCTATGGCTACACCTTC
CASSWGQGGAYGYTF
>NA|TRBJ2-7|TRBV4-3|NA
TGCGCCAGCAGCCAAGATCGAGGGTTCGAGCAGTACTTC
CASSQDRGFEQYF
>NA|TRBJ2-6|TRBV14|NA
TGTGCCAGCAGCCCCCAGATGGCTGGGGCCAACGTCCTGACTTTC
CASSPQMAGANVLTF
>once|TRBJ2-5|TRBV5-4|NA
TGTGCCAGCAGCTTGGCTGAGACCCAGTACTTC
CASSLAETQYF
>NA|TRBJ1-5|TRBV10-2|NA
TGCGCCAGCAGTGAGTATGGGCAAGGCCAGCCCCAGCATTTT
CASSEYGQGQPQHF
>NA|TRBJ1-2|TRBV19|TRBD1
TGTGCCAGTAGCCGGGACAGGGTTCGACACCGGGACTATGGCTACACCTTC
CASSRDRVRHRDYGYTF
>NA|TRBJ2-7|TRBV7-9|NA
TGTGCCAGCAGCTTAGTGGGTGGCAGGAGCTCCTACGAGCAGTACTTC
CASSLVGGRSSYEQYF
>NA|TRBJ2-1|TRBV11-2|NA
TGTGCCAGCAGCCGCCCGGGACTTAGCTCCTACAATGAGCAGTTCTTC
CASSRPGLSSYNEQFF